These 9 T cell receptor beta chains came from one sample sequenced in a study of cytomegalovirus exposure and HLA in healthy donors. PCR used 60 Vbeta primers and 13 Jbeta primers. TCRdb keeps only in-frame clones here, not all; method: immunoSEQ multiplex PCR. Of 250,000 to 300,000 clones listed, about four fifths are singletons. Source material: PBMCs. The receptors stem from a woman between 35 and 50 years old in good health and CMV-seropositive.

This chain links TRBV5-4 with TRBJ2-1, with a possible D match to TRBD2 (6 bases). V was pared by 4 bases and J by 10 bases, with 18 bases between. The CDR3 spans 14 residues. Germline CDR1 and CDR2: SGHNT and YYREEE (reference sequence). CDR3 nucleotide sequence: TGTGCCAGCAGCCCCTCAGGAGCTAGCGAAGAGCAGTTCTTC. Its translation is CASSPSGASEEQFF.

The chain employs TRBV7-9 and TRBJ2-2; TRBD2 agrees at 13 bases. The CDR3 has 16 residues. V dropped 8 bases and J dropped 2; count of bases not matched to a gene: 5. Per the germline V gene, CDR1 is SEHNR and CDR2 is FQNEAQ (reference sequence). The CDR3 spells CASFRTSGSNTGELFF. The CDR3 nucleotides are TGTGCCAGCTTTCGGACTAGCGGGAGTAACACCGGGGAGCTGTTTTTT.

The rearrangement uses TRBV7-9 and TRBJ2-5, with TRBD1 as a possible D gene (5 bases). CDR3 length: 14 residues. Looked up from germline, CDR1 is SEHNR and CDR2 is FQNEAQ (reference sequence). With 6 bases removed from V and 5 bases from J, the gap between germline ends came to 16 bases. CDR3 residues: CASSLGAALETQYF. Here the CDR3 DNA reads TGTGCCAGCAGTCTAGGGGCTGCTTTGGAGACCCAGTACTTC.

Here the CDR3 reads CASSVGGGGGNEQFF. The CDR3 DNA is TGTGCCAGCAGTGTGGGAGGTGGGGGTGGCAATGAGCAGTTCTTC. The chain links TRBV28 to TRBJ2-1; tentative D call: TRBD2 (6 bases). CDR1 and CDR2 (germline): MDHEN, SYDVKM. This CDR3 comprises 15 residues. Trimming left V 5 bases short and J 6 bases short, with 17 bases between. The full variable domain, with the rest looked up from reference TRBV28 and TRBJ2-1, is DVKVTQSSRYLVKRTGEKVFLECVQDMDHENMFWYRQDPGLGLRLIYFSYDVKMKEKGDIPEGYSVSREKKERFSLILESASTNQTSMYLCASSVGGGGGNEQFFGPGTRLTVL.

This clone was recorded a few times. The chain links TRBV7-2 to TRBJ1-3; D is unresolved. This CDR3 region has 14 residues. V was shortened by 1 base and J by 4 bases, with 8 bases between the two germline ends. Germline CDR1 is SGHTA and CDR2 is FQGNSA. The CDR3 loop is CASSLGMRGNTIYF. The CDR3 DNA reads TGTGCCAGCAGCTTAGGAATGAGGGGAAACACCATATATTTT.

The chain couples TRBV28 to TRBJ1-1; no clear D. Trimming took 3 bases from V and 2 from J, leaving 10 bases between them. Germline CDR1 reads MDHEN; CDR2 reads SYDVKM. CDR3 length equals 14 residues. The CDR3 DNA reads TGTGCCAGCAGTTTTTCGGGGTACAACACTGAAGCTTTCTTT. Amino acid sequence: CASSFSGYNTEAFF.

The rearrangement joins TRBV6-1 to TRBJ2-2; D possibly corresponds to TRBD1 (6 bases). Trimming removed 7 bases from V and 1 base from J, with 13 bases in between. The CDR3 is 15 residues long. Germline CDR1 MNHNS, CDR2 SASEGT. The CDR3 DNA is TGTGCCAGCAAAAATCCGACAGGGAACACCGGGGAGCTGTTTTTT. It yields the protein CASKNPTGNTGELFF.

The chain couples TRBV7-2 to TRBJ1-3, with TRBD1 as a possible D gene (5 bases). V lost 5 bases to trimming and J lost 4 bases, with 9 bases between them. Per germline, CDR1 SGHTA and CDR2 FQGNSA. This CDR3 is built from 13 residues. The DNA for the CDR3 is TGTGCCAGCAGCCTCCAGGGAGGAAACACCATATATTTT. Translated, it gives CASSLQGGNTIYF.

This chain uses TRBV7-6 with TRBJ1-2; D is ambiguous. The CDR3 totals 15 residues. Germline-derived CDR1 and CDR2 are SGHVS and FNYEAQ. Trimming removed 1 base from V and 3 bases from J, with 12 bases in between. The CDR3 DNA is TGTGCCAGCAGCTTAGTGGTGTCCGGGGACTATGGCTACACCTTC. Protein: CASSLVVSGDYGYTF.